This is a list of T cell receptor beta chains from one sample in a study of blood T cell repertoires in COVID-19. Here immunoSEQ multiplex PCR was the method, and the copy in TCRdb shows in-frame clones only, minus some. The sample has about 98,000 clones, 82% seen once. Sequenced: peripheral blood. Receptor source: a man aged 65 to 79 with active or convalescent COVID-19. Both conserved end residues are part of each CDR3. D genes are given only for firm matches. The size of a clone is reported for some rows only, either as once, few or many, or as a class for expanded clones.

>TRBV3-1/TRBV3-2|TRBJ1-5|TRBD1|-
CASSQGGTGGNQPQHF
TGTGCCAGCAGCCAAGGTGGGACAGGGGGCAATCAGCCCCAGCATTTT
>TRBV6-5|TRBJ2-1|TRBD1|-
CASSYSYRGVYNEQFF
TGTGCCAGCAGTTACTCGTACAGGGGGGTTTACAATGAGCAGTTCTTC
>TRBV6-2/TRBV6-3|TRBJ1-2|-|-
CASSYPGVRYGYTF
TGTGCCAGCAGTTACCCAGGGGTTCGATATGGCTACACCTTC
>TRBV20-1|TRBJ2-5|-|-
CSAARETQYF
TGCAGTGCGGCGCGGGAGACCCAGTACTTC
>TRBV29-1|TRBJ1-2|-|-
CSVGIGDHYGYTF
TGCAGCGTTGGTATAGGGGATCACTATGGCTACACCTTC
>TRBV7-6|TRBJ2-5|-|-
CASSSGGVADGARGTQYF
TGTGCCAGCAGCTCTGGCGGGGTGGCGGATGGGGCAAGAGGGACCCAGTACTTC
>TRBV7-9|TRBJ1-5|-|-
CASSFWGGNSNQPQHF
TGTGCCAGCAGCTTTTGGGGGGGTAATAGCAATCAGCCCCAGCATTTT
>TRBV30|TRBJ1-6|-|-
CAWTDSPNSPLHF
TGTGCCTGGACAGACAGCCCAAATTCACCCCTCCACTTT
>TRBV7-9|TRBJ2-1|-|few
CASILRAGDNEQFF
TGTGCCAGCATCCTACGAGCAGGGGACAATGAGCAGTTCTTC
>TRBV5-1|TRBJ2-5|TRBD2|-
CASSLGYLAGGEETQYF
TGCGCCAGCAGCTTGGGGTATCTAGCGGGAGGAGAAGAGACCCAGTACTTC
>TRBV12-3/TRBV12-4|TRBJ2-1|-|-
CASRGSSYNEQFF
TGTGCCAGCCGGGGGAGCTCCTACAATGAGCAGTTCTTC
>TRBV2|TRBJ2-2|TRBD1|-
CASSPGQGMTGELFF
TGTGCCAGCAGTCCGGGACAGGGAATGACCGGGGAGCTGTTTTTT
>TRBV18|TRBJ2-2|-|-
CASSLFGTLNTGELFF
TGTGCCAGCTCACTCTTCGGGACTTTGAACACCGGGGAGCTGTTTTTT
>TRBV11-2|TRBJ2-5|-|-
CASSLDAGGQETQYF
TGTGCCAGCAGCTTAGATGCAGGGGGGCAAGAGACCCAGTACTTC
>TRBV5-6|TRBJ1-3|-|-
CASSPLSGVLGNTIYF
TGTGCCAGCAGCCCCCTCTCGGGGGTTTTGGGAAACACCATATATTTT
>TRBV18|TRBJ2-3|-|-
CASSPTPRTSTDTQYF
TGTGCCAGCTCACCAACTCCTCGGACTAGCACAGATACGCAGTATTTT
>TRBV9|TRBJ2-3|-|-
CASSVSGPLDTQYF
TGTGCCAGCAGCGTTAGTGGGCCCCTAGATACGCAGTATTTT
>TRBV6-1|TRBJ2-3|TRBD1|-
CASSDRDRGTDTQYF
TGTGCCAGCAGTGACCGGGACAGAGGGACAGATACGCAGTATTTT
>TRBV18|TRBJ1-4|TRBD1|once
CASSPRQGASLELFF
TGTGCCAGCTCACCGAGACAGGGGGCTTCGTTGGAACTGTTTTTT
>TRBV9|TRBJ2-1|TRBD1|-
CASSGTGGADNEQFF
TGTGCCAGCAGCGGAACAGGGGGCGCCGACAATGAGCAGTTCTTC
>TRBV6-5|TRBJ2-1|TRBD2|-
CASSYRRRLASNEQFF
TGTGCCAGCAGTTACCGGAGGAGACTAGCCTCCAATGAGCAGTTCTTC